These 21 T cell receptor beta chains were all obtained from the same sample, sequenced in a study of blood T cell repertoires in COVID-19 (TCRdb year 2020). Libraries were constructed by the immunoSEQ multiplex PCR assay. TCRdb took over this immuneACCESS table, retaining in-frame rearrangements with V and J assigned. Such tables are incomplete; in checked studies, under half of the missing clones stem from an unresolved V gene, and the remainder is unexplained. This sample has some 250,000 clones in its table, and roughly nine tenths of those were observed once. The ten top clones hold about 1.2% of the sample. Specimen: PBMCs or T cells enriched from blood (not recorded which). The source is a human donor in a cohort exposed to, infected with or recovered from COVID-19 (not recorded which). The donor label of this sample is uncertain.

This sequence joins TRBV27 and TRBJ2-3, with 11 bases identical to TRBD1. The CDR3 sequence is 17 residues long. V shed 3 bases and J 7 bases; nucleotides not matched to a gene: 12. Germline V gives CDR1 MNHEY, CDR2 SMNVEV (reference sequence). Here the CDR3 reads CASSFLSGTGGENTQYF. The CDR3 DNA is TGTGCCAGCAGTTTTTTGTCTGGGACAGGGGGGGAAAATACGCAGTATTTT.

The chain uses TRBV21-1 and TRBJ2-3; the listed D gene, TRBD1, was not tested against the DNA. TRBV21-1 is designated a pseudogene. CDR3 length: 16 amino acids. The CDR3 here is CASSKAQGVPTDTQYF. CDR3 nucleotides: TGTGCCAGCAGCAAAGCTCAGGGGGTTCCCACAGATACGCAGTATTTT.

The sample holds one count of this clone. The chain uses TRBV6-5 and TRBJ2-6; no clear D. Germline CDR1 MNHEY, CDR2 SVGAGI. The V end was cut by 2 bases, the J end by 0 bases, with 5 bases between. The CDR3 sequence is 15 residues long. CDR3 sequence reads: CASSYGTSGANVLTF. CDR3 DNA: TGTGCCAGCAGTTACGGCACCTCTGGGGCCAACGTCCTGACTTTC.

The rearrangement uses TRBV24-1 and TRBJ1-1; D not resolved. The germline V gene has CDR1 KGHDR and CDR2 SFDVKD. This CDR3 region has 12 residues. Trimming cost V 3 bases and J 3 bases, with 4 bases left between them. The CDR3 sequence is CATSDQYTEAFF. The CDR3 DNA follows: TGTGCCACCAGTGATCAATACACTGAAGCTTTCTTT.

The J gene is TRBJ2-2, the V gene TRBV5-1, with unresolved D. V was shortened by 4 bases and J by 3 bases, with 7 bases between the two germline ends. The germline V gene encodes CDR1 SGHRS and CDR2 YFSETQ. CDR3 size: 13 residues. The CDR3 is CASSREYTGELFF. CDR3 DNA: TGCGCCAGCAGCCGCGAATACACCGGGGAGCTGTTTTTT.

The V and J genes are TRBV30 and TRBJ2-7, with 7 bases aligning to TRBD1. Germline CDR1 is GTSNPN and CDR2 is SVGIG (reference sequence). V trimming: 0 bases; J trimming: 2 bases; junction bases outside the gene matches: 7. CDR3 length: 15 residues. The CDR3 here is CAWSVGTALTYEQYF. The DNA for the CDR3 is TGTGCCTGGAGTGTAGGGACAGCGCTTACCTACGAGCAGTACTTC.

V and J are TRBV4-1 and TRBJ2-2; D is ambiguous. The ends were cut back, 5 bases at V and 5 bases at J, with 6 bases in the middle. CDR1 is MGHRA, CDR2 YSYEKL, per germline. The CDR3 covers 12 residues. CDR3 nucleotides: TGCGCCAGCAGCGGCGGAACCGGGGAGCTGTTTTTT. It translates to CASSGGTGELFF.

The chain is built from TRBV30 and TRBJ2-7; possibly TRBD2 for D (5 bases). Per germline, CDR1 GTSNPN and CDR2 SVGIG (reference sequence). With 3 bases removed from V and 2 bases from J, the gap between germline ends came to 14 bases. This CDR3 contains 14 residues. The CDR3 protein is CAWSVGGGPYEQYF. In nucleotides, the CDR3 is TGTGCCTGGAGCGTAGGAGGCGGTCCCTACGAGCAGTACTTC.

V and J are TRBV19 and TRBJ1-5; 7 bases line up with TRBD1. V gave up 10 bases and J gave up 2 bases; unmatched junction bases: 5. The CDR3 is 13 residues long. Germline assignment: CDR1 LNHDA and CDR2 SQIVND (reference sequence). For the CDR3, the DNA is TGTGCCACCAGACAGGGCGGCAATCAGCCCCAGCATTTT. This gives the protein CATRQGGNQPQHF.

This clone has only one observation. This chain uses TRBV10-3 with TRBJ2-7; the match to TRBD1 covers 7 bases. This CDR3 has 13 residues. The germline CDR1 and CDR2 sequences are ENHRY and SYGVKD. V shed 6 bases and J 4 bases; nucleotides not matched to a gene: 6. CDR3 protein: CAIRDGQVYEQYF. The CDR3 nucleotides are TGTGCCATCAGGGATGGACAGGTTTACGAGCAGTACTTC.

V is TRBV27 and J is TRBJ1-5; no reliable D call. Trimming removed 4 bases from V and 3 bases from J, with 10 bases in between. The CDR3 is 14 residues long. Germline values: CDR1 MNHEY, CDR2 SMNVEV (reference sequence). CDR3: CASSSGQANQPQHF. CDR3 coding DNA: TGTGCCAGCAGTTCTGGGCAGGCCAATCAGCCCCAGCATTTT.

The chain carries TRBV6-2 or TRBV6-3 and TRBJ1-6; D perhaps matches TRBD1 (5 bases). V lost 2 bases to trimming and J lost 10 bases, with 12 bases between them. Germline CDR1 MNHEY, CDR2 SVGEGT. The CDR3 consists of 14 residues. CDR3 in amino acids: CASSYTRGWSPLHF. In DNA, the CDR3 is TGTGCCAGCAGTTACACACGGGGGTGGTCACCCCTCCACTTT.

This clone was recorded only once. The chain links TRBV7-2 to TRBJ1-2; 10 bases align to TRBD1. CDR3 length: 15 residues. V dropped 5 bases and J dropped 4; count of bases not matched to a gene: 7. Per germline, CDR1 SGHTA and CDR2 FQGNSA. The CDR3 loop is CASSPRQGASYGYTF. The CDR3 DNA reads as TGTGCCAGCAGCCCACGACAGGGGGCGAGCTATGGCTACACCTTC.

The CDR3 nucleotides are TGTGCCAGCAGTTACGGGGCATCCGCCAAGCAGTACTTC. Amino acids: CASSYGASAKQYF. V is TRBV6-2 or TRBV6-3 and J is TRBJ2-7, with D perhaps TRBD1 (5 bases). CDR1 is MNHEY, CDR2 SVGEGT, per germline. The CDR3 sequence is 13 residues long. V lost 2 bases, J lost 8 bases, and 13 bases lay in between.

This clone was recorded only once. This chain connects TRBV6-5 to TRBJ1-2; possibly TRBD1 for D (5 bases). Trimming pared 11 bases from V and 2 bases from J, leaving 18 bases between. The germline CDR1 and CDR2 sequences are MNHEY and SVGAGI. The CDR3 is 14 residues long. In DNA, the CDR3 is TGTGCCCTATTGAAGGGGATCAGGAACTATGGCTACACCTTC. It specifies CALLKGIRNYGYTF.

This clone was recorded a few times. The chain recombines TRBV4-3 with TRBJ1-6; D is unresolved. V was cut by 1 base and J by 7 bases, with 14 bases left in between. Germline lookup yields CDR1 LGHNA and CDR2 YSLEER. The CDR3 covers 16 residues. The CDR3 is CASSQAGLWENSPLHF. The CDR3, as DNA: TGCGCCAGCAGCCAAGCTGGACTCTGGGAGAATTCACCCCTCCACTTT.

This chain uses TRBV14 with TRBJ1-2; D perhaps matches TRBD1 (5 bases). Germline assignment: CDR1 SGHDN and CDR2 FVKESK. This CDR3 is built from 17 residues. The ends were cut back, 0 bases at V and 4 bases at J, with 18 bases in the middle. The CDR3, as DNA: TGTGCCAGCAGCCAAGACAGGGTCCGGCCGCTATCCTATGGCTACACCTTC. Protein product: CASSQDRVRPLSYGYTF.

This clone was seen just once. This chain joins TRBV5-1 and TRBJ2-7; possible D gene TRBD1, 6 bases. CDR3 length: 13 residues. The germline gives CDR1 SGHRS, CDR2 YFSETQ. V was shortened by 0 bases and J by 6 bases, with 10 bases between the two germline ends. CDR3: CASSLAGQPEQYF. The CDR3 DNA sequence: TGCGCCAGCAGCTTGGCCGGACAGCCCGAGCAGTACTTC. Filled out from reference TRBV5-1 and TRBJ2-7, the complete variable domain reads KAGVTQTPRYLIKTRGQQVTLSCSPISGHRSVSWYQQTPGQGLQFLFEYFSETQRNKGNFPGRFSGRQFSNSRSEMNVSTLELGDSALYLCASSLAGQPEQYFGPGTRLTVT.

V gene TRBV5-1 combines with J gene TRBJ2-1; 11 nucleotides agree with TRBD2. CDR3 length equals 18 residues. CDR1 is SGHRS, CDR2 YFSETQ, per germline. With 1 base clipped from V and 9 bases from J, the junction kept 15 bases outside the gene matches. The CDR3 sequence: CASSLMTSGTSLTVEQFF. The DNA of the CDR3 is TGCGCCAGCAGCTTGATGACTAGCGGGACCAGCCTTACGGTTGAGCAGTTCTTC.

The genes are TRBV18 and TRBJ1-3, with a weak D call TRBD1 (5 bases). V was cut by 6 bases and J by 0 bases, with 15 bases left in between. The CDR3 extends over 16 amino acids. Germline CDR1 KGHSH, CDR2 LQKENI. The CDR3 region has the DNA TGTGCCAGCTCTTCCACAGGCTACGACTCTGGAAACACCATATATTTT. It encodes CASSSTGYDSGNTIYF.

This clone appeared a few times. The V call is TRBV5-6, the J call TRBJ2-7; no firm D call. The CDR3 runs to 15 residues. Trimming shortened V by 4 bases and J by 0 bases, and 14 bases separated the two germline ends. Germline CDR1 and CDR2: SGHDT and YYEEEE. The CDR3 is CASSPGPTSSYEQYF. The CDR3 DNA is TGTGCCAGCAGCCCAGGTCCCACGAGCTCCTACGAGCAGTACTTC.